The source of this T cell receptor beta chain is a study of blood T cell repertoires in COVID-19. Clones were sequenced by immunoSEQ multiplex PCR, and TCRdb holds only the in-frame ones, with some missing. The table lists 25,000 to 35,000 clones, around 89% of them singletons. Per the germline V gene, CDR1 is MNHEY and CDR2 is SVGAGI. This CDR3 is 12 amino acids long. V was pared by 6 bases and J by 1 base, with 6 bases between. The source is a man aged 55-75 years with active COVID-19. V and J are TRBV6-5 and TRBJ2-5; D may be TRBD1 (5 bases). The specimen was peripheral blood. The CDR3 DNA is TGTGCCAGCAGCAGGGCCCAAGAGACCCAGTACTTC. It encodes CASSRAQETQYF.